This T cell receptor (beta chain) originates from a study of response to subunit inactivated influenza vaccine. Notes on the study in general: It was the authors' suggestion that each seasonal influenza vaccination recruits few new T cells.

MiXCR, applied by TCRdb to the RT-PCR reads, yields one record per CDR3 protein. The data contain about 700,000 distinct CDR3 sequences, 14% of them seen just once; the ten biggest clones take up around 6.5%. About this clonotype itself: Its antigen is unidentified.

V was pared by 10 bases and J by 1 base, with 8 bases between. This CDR3 spans 13 amino acids. The germline V gene has CDR1 MNHEY and CDR2 SVGEGT. The sequencing used PBMCs from blood, collected 14 to 15 days before vaccination. This TCR derives from a middle-aged man who received an inactivated influenza vaccine. This chain joins TRBV6-2 or TRBV6-3 and TRBJ2-6; D may be TRBD1 (5 bases). CDR3 sequence: CATQGSGANVLTF. CDR3 bases: TGTGCCACCCAGGGTTCTGGGGCCAACGTCCTGACTTTC.